The following is a T cell receptor beta chain sequence with its context. Its antigen remains unidentified. This specimen belongs to a study of OX40 agonist ivuxolimab in advanced cancers. Study context: The group had a mean age of 60 years, ranged from roughly 23 to 85, and was 82.7% male.

Here immunoSEQ multiplex PCR was the method, and the copy in TCRdb shows in-frame clones only, minus some. The table records tens of thousands of clones, around 89% of them present only once. Whole-study results and caveats: Clonal expansion in partial responders at 0.1-3.0 mg/kg ranked among the lowest. On average, CD8+ T cells had more expanded clones than CD4+.

The CDR3 length is 15 residues. J lost 5 bases, V lost 0 bases, and 4 bases had no gene match. Germline CDR1 is SGHDT and CDR2 is YYEEEE. Sequences were derived from CD4+ or CD8+ T cells sorted from blood, sampled in a trial of the OX40 agonist ivuxolimab. This chain connects TRBV5-6 to TRBJ2-5, with 10 bases aligning to TRBD1. This TCR derives from an adult with an advanced solid tumor such as melanoma, head and neck, liver or kidney cancer. The CDR3 DNA is TGTGCCAGCAGCTTGGTAGGGGGACAGGGGGAGACCCAGTACTTC. Protein: CASSLVGGQGETQYF.